A selection of T cell receptor beta chains follows, all from one sample in a study of cytomegalovirus exposure and HLA in healthy donors. Profiling relied on immunoSEQ multiplex PCR, and the TCRdb table lists in-frame clones only, not all of them. The sample comprises under 200,000 clones, 68% of which are singletons, and approximately 1.5% rests with the top ten. Sequencing used PBMCs. These receptors originate from a man aged 45-65 years in good health and CMV-seronegative. Both conserved end residues are part of each CDR3. A D gene is named only where the DNA matches it firmly. Size is omitted from some rows. Given values are once, few, many or a class for expanded clones.

V gene	clone size	J gene	D gene	CDR3 DNA	CDR3 protein
TRBV7-8	.	TRBJ1-1	.	TGTGCCAGCAGCTTCGGGTTGAACACTGAAGCTTTCTTT	CASSFGLNTEAFF
TRBV21-1	.	TRBJ1-1	.	TGTGCCAGCAGCAAAGGCAGGCTGAACACTGAAGCTTTCTTT	CASSKGRLNTEAFF
TRBV27	few	TRBJ1-4	TRBD1	TGTGCCAGCAGTCCACAGGGGGCATTGGAAAAACTGTTTTTT	CASSPQGALEKLFF
TRBV5-5	.	TRBJ2-5	.	TGTGCCAGCAGCTTTTCGTCAGGTCAAGAGACCCAGTACTTC	CASSFSSGQETQYF
TRBV7-2	.	TRBJ2-5	.	TGTGCCAGCAGCCCCGCCCAGGGTTGGAAGACCCAGTACTTC	CASSPAQGWKTQYF
TRBV4-1	once	TRBJ1-1	.	TGCGCCAGCAGCCAAGACAGGGGGAACACTGAAGCTTTCTTT	CASSQDRGNTEAFF
TRBV7-5	.	TRBJ1-2	.	TGTGCCAGAAGCTCCGACAGGGCTTCGTATGGCTACACCTTC	CARSSDRASYGYTF
TRBV6-6	.	TRBJ2-3	TRBD1	TGTGCCAGCAGTCGACAGGGGTGGACAGATACGCAGTATTTT	CASSRQGWTDTQYF
TRBV28	.	TRBJ2-3	TRBD1	TGTGCCAGCAGTCCCCGGACAGGTCGATCGGGAGATACGCAGTATTTT	CASSPRTGRSGDTQYF
TRBV18	.	TRBJ2-7	.	TGTGCCAGCTCACGGAAGGAGGGCGAGCAGTACTTC	CASSRKEGEQYF
TRBV7-2	.	TRBJ1-6	TRBD1	TGTGCCAGCAGCTTAACAGGGGCGCAAAATAATTCACCCCTCCACTTT	CASSLTGAQNNSPLHF
TRBV19	few	TRBJ1-2	TRBD1	TGTGCCAGTAGTTGGACAGGGACCAACTATGGCTACACCTTC	CASSWTGTNYGYTF
TRBV28	.	TRBJ1-1	.	TGTGTCAGCTACTTGGGGGGAGGGGGAACTGAAGCTTTCTTT	CVSYLGGGGTEAFF
TRBV7-9	.	TRBJ2-1	.	TGTGCCAGCAGCTCCCAGTTTGCCTCCTACAATGAGCAGTTCTTC	CASSSQFASYNEQFF
TRBV10-3	.	TRBJ2-5	.	TGTGCCATCAGTGCGAGGGGGTTGGAGACCCAGTACTTC	CAISARGLETQYF
TRBV13	.	TRBJ2-5	TRBD1	TGTGCCAGCAGCCTATTATCGACAGGGGGCTTGTACCAAGAGACCCAGTACTTC	CASSLLSTGGLYQETQYF
TRBV28	.	TRBJ1-2	TRBD1	TGTGCCAGCAGCCCCTTCCGGGACAGGGATGACTATGGCTACACCTTC	CASSPFRDRDDYGYTF
TRBV9	.	TRBJ2-2	.	TGTGCCAGCAGCGTAGGAGGGGGCACCGGGGAGCTGTTTTTT	CASSVGGGTGELFF
TRBV7-9	.	TRBJ2-7	.	TGTGCCAGCAGCCCCGCGAGGACCAGGGGGGAGGCCTACGAGCAGTACTTC	CASSPARTRGEAYEQYF
TRBV18	.	TRBJ2-5	.	TGTGCCAGCTCCCGGAGCCAATACCAAGAGACCCAGTACTTC	CASSRSQYQETQYF
TRBV4-3	.	TRBJ2-5	.	TGCGCCAGCAGCCGCTGGGAGGTGACGGAGACCCAGTACTTC	CASSRWEVTETQYF
TRBV19	.	TRBJ2-7	.	TGTGCCAGTAGCTCCCACCGGGGCTACGAGCAGTACTTC	CASSSHRGYEQYF
TRBV10-3	few	TRBJ2-1	.	TGTGCCATCAGTGGTTTACAGGAGGGGTCCTACAATGAGCAGTTCTTC	CAISGLQEGSYNEQFF
TRBV5-1	.	TRBJ2-3	TRBD1	TGCGCCAGCAGCTTATTTACAGGGGGCGGAGATACGCAGTATTTT	CASSLFTGGGDTQYF
TRBV11-2	.	TRBJ1-2	.	TGTGCCAGCAGCTCTGGCATCAACTATGGCTACACCTTC	CASSSGINYGYTF
TRBV2	.	TRBJ1-2	TRBD1	TGTGCCAGCCTACCCCAGACAGGGGGATATGGCTACACCTTC	CASLPQTGGYGYTF
TRBV28	.	TRBJ2-2	TRBD1	TGTGCCAGCAGACCTCTGGACAGGGGGAAGGGCGGGGAGCTGTTTTTT	CASRPLDRGKGGELFF
TRBV5-5	few	TRBJ2-7	TRBD2	TGTGCCAGCAGCTTGGACTCGCGGGGGGTGTGGGAGCAGTACTTC	CASSLDSRGVWEQYF
TRBV23-1	once	TRBJ1-2	TRBD1	TGCGCCAGACGGGACAGCTCTAACTATGGCTACACCTTC	CARRDSSNYGYTF
TRBV6-5	few	TRBJ2-1	.	TGTGCCAGCACTCCACCAGGGAGGTACAATGAGCAGTTCTTC	CASTPPGRYNEQFF
TRBV6-5	few	TRBJ1-1	TRBD1	TGTGCCAGCAGTTCCCCCGGGACAGGGGACACTGAAGCTTTCTTT	CASSSPGTGDTEAFF
TRBV11-2	.	TRBJ1-1	.	TGTGCCAGCAGCTTAGCGGGGGGGGTCGCTGAAGCTTTCTTT	CASSLAGGVAEAFF
TRBV5-6	.	TRBJ2-3	TRBD1	TGTGCCAGTCACGACAGGGATCTGGATACGCAGTATTTT	CASHDRDLDTQYF
TRBV5-4	.	TRBJ2-5	.	TGTGCCAGCAGCTTTGGGTCTTTGGGGGCGGGAGAGACCCAGTACTTC	CASSFGSLGAGETQYF
TRBV19	few	TRBJ1-5	.	TGTGCCAGTAGTATAGCCCCCCAACAGGGCCAGCCCCAGCATTTT	CASSIAPQQGQPQHF
TRBV4-1	once	TRBJ2-7	.	TGCGCCAGCAGCCAAGTGGGGGGGCCCCCCACCTACGAGCAGTACTTC	CASSQVGGPPTYEQYF
TRBV6-5	.	TRBJ1-2	TRBD1	TGTGCCAGCAGCGGGACAGGCCTCTATGGCTACACCTTC	CASSGTGLYGYTF
TRBV5-1	.	TRBJ1-5	.	TGCGCCAGCAGCTTGCAAGTCGGGCAGCCCCAGCATTTT	CASSLQVGQPQHF
TRBV5-1	few	TRBJ2-7	TRBD1	TGCGCCAGCAGCTTAACGACAGGGTCAACCTACGAGCAGTACTTC	CASSLTTGSTYEQYF
TRBV6-6	few	TRBJ2-7	.	TGTGCCAGCAGCCCCCGGGACGGGGGATCCTACGAGCAGTACTTC	CASSPRDGGSYEQYF
TRBV19	.	TRBJ1-1	TRBD1	TGTGCCAGTAGTATCTCACAGGGGGCCCGGAGCACTGAAGCTTTCTTT	CASSISQGARSTEAFF
TRBV6-5	.	TRBJ2-1	.	TGTGCCAGCAGTTACGGCGGGAACTACTACAATGAGCAGTTCTTC	CASSYGGNYYNEQFF
TRBV7-2	once	TRBJ2-5	.	TGTGCCAGCAGCCTCATCCTAGGACTAGGGGGGCAAGAGACCCAGTACTTC	CASSLILGLGGQETQYF
TRBV5-1	few	TRBJ2-7	.	TGCGCCAGCAGCTTCGGGGTCGAGCAGTACTTC	CASSFGVEQYF